This T cell receptor (beta chain) was identified during a study of PD-1 blockade in mismatch repair-deficient tumors. The method was immunoSEQ multiplex PCR; TCRdb's version includes in-frame clones alone and lacks a portion of them. The sample includes some 45,000 clones, approximately 80% seen only once; the top ten take more than 3%. V lost 4 bases to trimming and J lost 0 bases, with 13 bases between them. Germline V gene sequence: CDR1 SQVTM, CDR2 ANQGSEA. The CDR3 spans 14 residues. The specimen was PBMCs, collected before pembrolizumab treatment. V usage is TRBV29-1 and J usage is TRBJ2-7, with unresolved D. The clonotype originates from an adult with mismatch repair-deficient cancer. The chain's CDR3 is CSVVWHLRSYEQYF. CDR3 DNA sequence: TGCAGCGTTGTCTGGCATCTTCGCTCCTACGAGCAGTACTTC.